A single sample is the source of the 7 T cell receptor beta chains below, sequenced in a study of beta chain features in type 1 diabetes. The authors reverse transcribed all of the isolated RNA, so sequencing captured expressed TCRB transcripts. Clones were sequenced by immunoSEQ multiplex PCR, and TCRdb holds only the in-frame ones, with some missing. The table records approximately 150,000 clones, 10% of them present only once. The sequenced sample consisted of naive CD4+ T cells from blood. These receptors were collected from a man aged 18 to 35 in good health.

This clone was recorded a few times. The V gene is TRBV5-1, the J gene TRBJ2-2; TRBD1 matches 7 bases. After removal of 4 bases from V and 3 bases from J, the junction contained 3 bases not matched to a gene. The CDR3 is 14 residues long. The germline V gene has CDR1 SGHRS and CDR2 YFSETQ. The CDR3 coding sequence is TGCGCCAGCAGCGCTACAGGGGACACCGGGGAGCTGTTTTTT. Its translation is CASSATGDTGELFF.

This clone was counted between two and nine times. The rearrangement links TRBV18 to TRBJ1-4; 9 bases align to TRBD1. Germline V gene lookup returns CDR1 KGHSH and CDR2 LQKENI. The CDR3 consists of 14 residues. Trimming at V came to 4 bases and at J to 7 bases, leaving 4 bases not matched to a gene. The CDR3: CASSQGQGGEKLFF. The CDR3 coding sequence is TGTGCCAGCTCACAGGGACAGGGAGGTGAAAAACTGTTTTTT.

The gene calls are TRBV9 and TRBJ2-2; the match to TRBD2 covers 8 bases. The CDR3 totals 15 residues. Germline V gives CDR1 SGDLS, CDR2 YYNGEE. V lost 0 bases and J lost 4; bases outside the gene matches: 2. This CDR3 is CASSVAGGPTGELFF. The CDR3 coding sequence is TGTGCCAGCAGCGTAGCGGGGGGGCCCACCGGGGAGCTGTTTTTT. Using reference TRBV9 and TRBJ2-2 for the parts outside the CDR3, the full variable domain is DSGVTQTPKHLITATGQRVTLRCSPRSGDLSVYWYQQSLDQGLQFLIQYYNGEERAKGNILERFSAQQFPDLHSELNLSSLELGDSALYFCASSVAGGPTGELFFGEGSRLTVL.

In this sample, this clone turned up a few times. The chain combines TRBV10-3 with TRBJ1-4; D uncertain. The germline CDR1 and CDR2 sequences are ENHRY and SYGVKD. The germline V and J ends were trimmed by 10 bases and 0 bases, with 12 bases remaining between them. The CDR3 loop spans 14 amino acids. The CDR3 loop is CATRHTPTNEKLFF. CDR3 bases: TGTGCCACCCGCCACACACCAACTAATGAAAAACTGTTTTTT.

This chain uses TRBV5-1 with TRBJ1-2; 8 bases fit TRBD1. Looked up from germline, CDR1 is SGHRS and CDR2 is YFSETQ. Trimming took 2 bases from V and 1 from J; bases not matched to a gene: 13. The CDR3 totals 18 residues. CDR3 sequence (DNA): TGCGCCAGCAGCTTACTGCCGGACAGGGTGTTGAGTAACTATGGCTACACCTTC. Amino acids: CASSLLPDRVLSNYGYTF.

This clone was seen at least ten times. The CDR3 is CASSLAVAQGTQYF. In DNA form, the CDR3 reads TGTGCCAGCAGCTTAGCGGTCGCACAGGGTACGCAGTATTTT. J is TRBJ2-3 and V is TRBV7-9, with TRBD1 as a possible D gene (6 bases). Trimming stripped 0 bases from V and 8 bases from J, with 12 bases between. The CDR3 contains 14 residues. Germline V CDR1 and CDR2: SEHNR, FQNEAQ (reference sequence).

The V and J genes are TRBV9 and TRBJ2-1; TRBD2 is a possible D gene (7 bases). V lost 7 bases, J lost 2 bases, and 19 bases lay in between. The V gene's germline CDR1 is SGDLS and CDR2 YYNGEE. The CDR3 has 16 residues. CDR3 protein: CASGKGEGGPYNEQFF. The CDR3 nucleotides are TGTGCCAGCGGCAAAGGGGAGGGGGGCCCCTACAATGAGCAGTTCTTC. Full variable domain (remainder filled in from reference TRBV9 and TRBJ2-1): DSGVTQTPKHLITATGQRVTLRCSPRSGDLSVYWYQQSLDQGLQFLIQYYNGEERAKGNILERFSAQQFPDLHSELNLSSLELGDSALYFCASGKGEGGPYNEQFFGPGTRLTVL.